This T cell receptor beta chain was captured by sequencing in a study of blood T cell repertoires in COVID-19. Study-wide background: Material from acute and convalescent COVID-19 was sourced from the United States, Italy and Spain. Sources were T cells, B-cell-depleted T cells, or PBMCs; the material itself was cDNA or gDNA.

In the original processing: Estimation of nucleated cell counts relied on the amplification of reference gene primers. TCRdb's copy holds only in-frame clones and misses some; the assay was immunoSEQ multiplex PCR. Clone size and the V and J calls come from that table; the DNA yielded D and trimming. The table shows about 150,000 clones, with 80% to 90% occurring only once. The length of the CDR3 is 11 residues. Looked up from germline, CDR1 is DFQATT and CDR2 is SNEGSKA (reference sequence). V gave up 5 bases and J gave up 3 bases, with 8 bases separating them. The material sequenced was peripheral blood. The V gene is TRBV20-1, the J gene TRBJ2-7; D is possibly TRBD1 (6 bases). The origin of this receptor is a woman aged 50 to 60 in a cohort sampled during active or convalescent COVID-19. The DNA of the CDR3 is TGCAGTGCTTCGGACAGCTACGAGCAGTACTTC. Its translation: CSASDSYEQYF.